The source of this T cell receptor (beta chain) is a study of stem cell transplantation in POMP-related autoinflammatory disease. Study-level points and caveats: Patients with PRAID showed a restricted number of unique TRB V-J gene pairings.

CDR1 is SGHTS, CDR2 YDEGEE, per germline. The CDR3 runs 15 residues. With 1 base clipped from V and 6 bases from J, the junction kept 7 bases outside the gene matches. The assay was immunoSEQ multiplex PCR, and TCRdb's table has in-frame clones only and misses some. The table includes tens of thousands of clones, roughly 90% detected once. A note on this clone: Its antigen is not known.

Sequencing was performed on CD4+ T cells from PBMCs, taken after stem cell transplantation. This sequence was found in a human patient with POMP-related autoinflammation and immune dysregulation (PRAID). Some T cells may have originated in the graft donor. V and J are TRBV5-8 and TRBJ2-1, with 7 bases lining up with TRBD2. The CDR3 DNA reads TGTGCCAGCAGCTTGAGGTCGGCGGGAGTCAATGAGCAGTTCTTC. The encoded protein is CASSLRSAGVNEQFF.